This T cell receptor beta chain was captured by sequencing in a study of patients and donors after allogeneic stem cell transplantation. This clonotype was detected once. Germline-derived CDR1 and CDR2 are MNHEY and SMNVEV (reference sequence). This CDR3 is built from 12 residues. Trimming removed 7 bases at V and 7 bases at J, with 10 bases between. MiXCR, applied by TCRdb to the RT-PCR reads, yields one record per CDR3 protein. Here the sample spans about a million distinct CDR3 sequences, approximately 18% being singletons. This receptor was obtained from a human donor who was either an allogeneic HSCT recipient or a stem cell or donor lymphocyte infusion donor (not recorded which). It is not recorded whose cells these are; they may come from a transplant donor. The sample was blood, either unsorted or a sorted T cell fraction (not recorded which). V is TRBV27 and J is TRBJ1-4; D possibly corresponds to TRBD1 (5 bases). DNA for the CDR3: TGTGCCAGCAAGGAGGGGAGTGAAAAACTGTTTTTT. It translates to CASKEGSEKLFF.